This entry describes one T cell receptor (beta chain). Its antigen remains unknown. The repertoire was sequenced with immunoSEQ multiplex PCR; TCRdb's copy has only in-frame clones and lacks some. The sample has around 100,000 clones; around three quarters are singletons. This CDR3 has 14 residues. The germline CDR1 and CDR2 sequences are MNHEY and SVGAGI. Trimming cost V 7 bases and J 5 bases, with 15 bases left between them. These data belong to a study of Ad26.COV2.S vaccination and SARS-CoV-2 variants. Study results and limitations: Non-spike TCR breadth showed similarity between vaccine and placebo recipients. The TCR breadth and depth analyses may have understated or missed part of the total T cell responses. Once vaccination had occurred, spike-specific CD8+ and CD4+ T cell responses reportedly showed substantial breadth.

The starting material was peripheral blood, obtained after recovery from COVID-19. This clonotype originated in a human donor who had recovered from COVID-19. This rearrangement joins TRBV6-5 to TRBJ1-5; the D gene is possibly TRBD1 (5 bases). The CDR3 coding sequence is TGTGCCAGCAACCGGGGGAGGACCGATCAGCCCCAGCATTTT. The encoded protein is CASNRGRTDQPQHF.